A selection of T cell receptor beta chains follows, all from one sample in a study of T cells in Graves' hyperthyroidism and ophthalmopathy. One entry per CDR3 protein, called by TCRdb with MiXCR from the multiplex PCR reads. The table records about 290,000 distinct CDR3 sequences, approximately 13% of them present only once. Sequenced input: blood. These receptors were taken from a woman aged 40 to 49 with Graves' hyperthyroidism. The CDR3 runs from the conserved cysteine through the conserved F or W. A D gene is named only where the DNA matches it firmly. Clone size is given for some rows only: seen once, a few or many times, or a class if the clone is expanded.

j_gene: TRBJ2-1
v_gene: TRBV20-1
d_gene: .
abundance: many
CDR3aa: CSARTRVVEQFF
CDR3nt: TGCAGTGCTAGGACCAGGGTGGTTGAGCAGTTCTTC

j_gene: TRBJ2-3
v_gene: TRBV18
d_gene: TRBD2
abundance: .
CDR3aa: CASSPYSPAGIITDTQYF
CDR3nt: TGTGCCAGCTCACCTTATTCTCCAGCGGGAATAATCACAGATACGCAGTATTTT

j_gene: TRBJ1-1
v_gene: TRBV5-5
d_gene: .
abundance: many
CDR3aa: CASSREWVPNTEAFF
CDR3nt: TGTGCCAGCAGCCGAGAGTGGGTCCCGAACACTGAAGCTTTCTTT

j_gene: TRBJ2-1
v_gene: TRBV6-1
d_gene: TRBD2
abundance: .
CDR3aa: CASRLAGVYNEQFF
CDR3nt: TGTGCCAGCAGGCTAGCGGGGGTATACAATGAGCAGTTCTTC

j_gene: TRBJ2-7
v_gene: TRBV10-3
d_gene: .
abundance: few
CDR3aa: CAISVERLSTYEQYF
CDR3nt: TGTGCCATCAGTGTGGAGCGTCTGTCTACCTACGAGCAGTACTTC

j_gene: TRBJ1-1
v_gene: TRBV2
d_gene: .
abundance: many
CDR3aa: CASSDQGNTEAFF
CDR3nt: TGTGCCAGCAGTGACCAGGGGAACACTGAAGCTTTCTTT

j_gene: TRBJ2-1
v_gene: TRBV28
d_gene: TRBD2
abundance: many
CDR3aa: CASSFVAGRGYNEQFF
CDR3nt: TGTGCCAGCAGTTTTGTGGCGGGGAGGGGTTACAATGAGCAGTTCTTC

j_gene: TRBJ2-1
v_gene: TRBV19
d_gene: TRBD2
abundance: .
CDR3aa: CASSGGTSGRRGNEQFF
CDR3nt: TGTGCCAGTAGTGGGGGGACTAGCGGGAGGAGGGGAAATGAGCAGTTCTTC

j_gene: TRBJ2-1
v_gene: TRBV6-2/TRBV6-3
d_gene: .
abundance: many
CDR3aa: CASRHGGEVPNEQFF
CDR3nt: TGTGCCAGCAGGCACGGTGGAGAAGTCCCCAATGAGCAGTTCTTC

j_gene: TRBJ2-5
v_gene: TRBV27
d_gene: TRBD2
abundance: .
CDR3aa: CASSLSSSGPRYF
CDR3nt: TGTGCCAGCAGTTTATCATCTAGCGGGCCTCGTTACTTC

j_gene: TRBJ2-3
v_gene: TRBV6-2/TRBV6-3
d_gene: TRBD1
abundance: .
CDR3aa: CAARTGTDTDTQYF
CDR3nt: TGTGCCGCCCGGACAGGGACCGACACAGATACGCAGTATTTT

j_gene: TRBJ2-7
v_gene: TRBV3-1
d_gene: .
abundance: many
CDR3aa: CASSQYSAGSSYEQYF
CDR3nt: TGTGCCAGCAGCCAATACAGCGCTGGAAGCTCCTACGAGCAGTACTTC